This TCR beta chain was recovered during a study of blood T cell repertoires in COVID-19. Only in-frame clones appear in the TCRdb table, and some are missing; sequencing was by immunoSEQ multiplex PCR. The table lists over 150,000 clones, around 80% of them singletons. V gave up 6 bases and J gave up 4 bases, with 18 bases separating them. Germline CDR1 and CDR2: MNHEY and SVGAGI. The CDR3 extends over 15 amino acids. The rearrangement links TRBV6-5 to TRBJ1-2; tentatively, D is TRBD1 (6 bases). The origin of this receptor is a woman aged 55 to 70 with acute or convalescent COVID-19. The sequenced sample was peripheral blood. The CDR3: CASRLNGGGSYGYTF. In DNA, the CDR3 is TGTGCCAGCAGACTTAATGGGGGCGGTAGCTATGGCTACACCTTC.